Listed below are T cell receptor beta chains from one sample, sequenced in a study of shared clonotypes between healthy human individuals. Data came from immunoSEQ multiplex PCR; TCRdb stores just in-frame clones and leaves some out. The sample contains about 680,000 clones, approximately 90% of which appear only once. Input material: naive CD8+ T cells sorted from blood. These receptors originate from a man under 40 in good health. Both conserved end residues are part of each CDR3. Fields, in order: J gene, clone size, V gene, D gene, CDR3 DNA, CDR3 protein. A D gene is named only where the DNA matches it firmly. Some rows mark clone size as missing; the rest say once, few, many or name a class of expanded clone.

J gene: TRBJ1-6
clone size: .
V gene: TRBV15
D gene: .
CDR3 DNA: TGTGCCACCGGCCGGGACGGTGATAATTCACCCCTCCACTTT
CDR3 protein: CATGRDGDNSPLHF

J gene: TRBJ2-1
clone size: .
V gene: TRBV6-6
D gene: .
CDR3 DNA: TGTGCCAGCAGTCCACTACACTCGGGAAAAAATGAGCAGTTCTTC
CDR3 protein: CASSPLHSGKNEQFF

J gene: TRBJ2-7
clone size: .
V gene: TRBV10-3
D gene: TRBD1
CDR3 DNA: TGTGCCATCAGTGAGTCGCTGGAGACAGGGGGCCGCGAGCAGTACTTC
CDR3 protein: CAISESLETGGREQYF

J gene: TRBJ2-1
clone size: .
V gene: TRBV6-5
D gene: .
CDR3 DNA: TGTGCCAGCAGTCAGTTAGCGCCCTACAATGAGCAGTTCTTC
CDR3 protein: CASSQLAPYNEQFF

J gene: TRBJ2-5
clone size: .
V gene: TRBV2
D gene: .
CDR3 DNA: TGTGCCAGCAGTTTAGCCTCGGATGACGGTCTGTACTTC
CDR3 protein: CASSLASDDGLYF

J gene: TRBJ2-5
clone size: .
V gene: TRBV29-1
D gene: .
CDR3 DNA: TGCAGCGCCGGAGACGGCTGGGAGACCCAGTACTTC
CDR3 protein: CSAGDGWETQYF

J gene: TRBJ2-7
clone size: .
V gene: TRBV18
D gene: .
CDR3 DNA: TGTGCCAGCTCACCGGGGACCCACGAGCAGTACTTC
CDR3 protein: CASSPGTHEQYF

J gene: TRBJ1-5
clone size: .
V gene: TRBV28
D gene: TRBD1
CDR3 DNA: TGTGCCAGCAGTTCTGGACAGGCAAGCAATCAGCCCCAGCATTTT
CDR3 protein: CASSSGQASNQPQHF

J gene: TRBJ2-1
clone size: .
V gene: TRBV27
D gene: TRBD1
CDR3 DNA: TGTGCCAGCAGTCAGGGGTGGACAGGCGTTAACAATGAGCAGTTCTTC
CDR3 protein: CASSQGWTGVNNEQFF

J gene: TRBJ2-5
clone size: .
V gene: TRBV11-2
D gene: TRBD2
CDR3 DNA: TGTGCCAGCAGCTTAGGGACTAGCGGACAAGAGACCCAGTACTTC
CDR3 protein: CASSLGTSGQETQYF

J gene: TRBJ2-3
clone size: .
V gene: TRBV7-9
D gene: TRBD1
CDR3 DNA: TGTGCCAGCAGCTTCAGGGACAGGGACACTGATACGCAGTATTTT
CDR3 protein: CASSFRDRDTDTQYF

J gene: TRBJ1-5
clone size: few
V gene: TRBV7-9
D gene: TRBD1
CDR3 DNA: TGTGCCAGTAAACAGGGGGAGGGCAATCAGCCCCAGCATTTT
CDR3 protein: CASKQGEGNQPQHF

J gene: TRBJ2-2
clone size: .
V gene: TRBV18
D gene: .
CDR3 DNA: TGTGCCAGCTCACCCTATGGGCCCAGGTCGGGCACCGGGGAGCTGTTTTTT
CDR3 protein: CASSPYGPRSGTGELFF

J gene: TRBJ2-1
clone size: few
V gene: TRBV10-1
D gene: .
CDR3 DNA: TGCGCCAGCAACGTTAAAGACGGGAGTGGGTTTGAGCAGTTCTTC
CDR3 protein: CASNVKDGSGFEQFF

J gene: TRBJ1-4
clone size: .
V gene: TRBV11-2
D gene: .
CDR3 DNA: TGTGCCAGCAGCTTAGCCGGGGTCGGGGAAAAACTGTTTTTT
CDR3 protein: CASSLAGVGEKLFF

J gene: TRBJ2-7
clone size: .
V gene: TRBV27
D gene: TRBD1
CDR3 DNA: TGTGCCAGCAGTCCCCGGCCGGGACAGGGGAAAATTTTGGACTCCTACGAGCAGTACTTC
CDR3 protein: CASSPRPGQGKILDSYEQYF

J gene: TRBJ1-4
clone size: .
V gene: TRBV5-1
D gene: TRBD1
CDR3 DNA: TGCGCCAGCAGCTTGGCGGAGACAGGGGTCCCGAATGAAAAACTGTTTTTT
CDR3 protein: CASSLAETGVPNEKLFF

J gene: TRBJ2-5
clone size: once
V gene: TRBV7-9
D gene: .
CDR3 DNA: TGTGCCAGCAGCTCCGTATCCTGGCTTACTCGGGGTCAAGAGACCCAGTACTTC
CDR3 protein: CASSSVSWLTRGQETQYF

J gene: TRBJ2-7
clone size: .
V gene: TRBV15
D gene: TRBD1
CDR3 DNA: TGTGCCACCCGAAGGACAGGGCTCTCCTACGAGCAGTACTTC
CDR3 protein: CATRRTGLSYEQYF

J gene: TRBJ2-3
clone size: .
V gene: TRBV7-9
D gene: .
CDR3 DNA: TGTGCCAGCAGCTTAGCGCGAGGGGAGCACGTGTTCTCAGATACGCAGTATTTT
CDR3 protein: CASSLARGEHVFSDTQYF

J gene: TRBJ2-7
clone size: .
V gene: TRBV30
D gene: .
CDR3 DNA: TGTGCCTGGAGTGTGGGCTACGAGCAGTACTTC
CDR3 protein: CAWSVGYEQYF

J gene: TRBJ2-5
clone size: .
V gene: TRBV9
D gene: .
CDR3 DNA: TGTGCCAGCAGCGTGGAGGGGTCCTGGGGGGAGACCCAGTACTTC
CDR3 protein: CASSVEGSWGETQYF